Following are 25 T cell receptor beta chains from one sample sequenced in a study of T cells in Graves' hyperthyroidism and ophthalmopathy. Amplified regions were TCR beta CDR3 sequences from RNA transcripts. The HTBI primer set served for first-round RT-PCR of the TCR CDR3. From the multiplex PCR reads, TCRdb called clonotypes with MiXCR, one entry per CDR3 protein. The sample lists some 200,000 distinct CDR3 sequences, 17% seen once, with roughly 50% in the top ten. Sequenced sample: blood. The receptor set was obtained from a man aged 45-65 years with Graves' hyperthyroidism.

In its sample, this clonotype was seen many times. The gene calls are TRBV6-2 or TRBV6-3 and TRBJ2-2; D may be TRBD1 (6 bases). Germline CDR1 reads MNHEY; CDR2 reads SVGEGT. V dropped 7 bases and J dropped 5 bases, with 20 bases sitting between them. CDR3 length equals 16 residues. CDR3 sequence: CASIDVGGVGTGELFF. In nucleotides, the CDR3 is TGTGCCAGCATTGACGTAGGGGGAGTTGGAACCGGGGAGCTGTTTTTT.

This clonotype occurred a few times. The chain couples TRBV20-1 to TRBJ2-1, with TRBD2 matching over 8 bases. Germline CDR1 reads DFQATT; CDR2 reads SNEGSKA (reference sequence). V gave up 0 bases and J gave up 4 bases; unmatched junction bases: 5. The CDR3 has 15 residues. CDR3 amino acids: CSARDWLAGYNEQFF. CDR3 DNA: TGCAGTGCTAGAGATTGGCTAGCGGGTTACAATGAGCAGTTCTTC.

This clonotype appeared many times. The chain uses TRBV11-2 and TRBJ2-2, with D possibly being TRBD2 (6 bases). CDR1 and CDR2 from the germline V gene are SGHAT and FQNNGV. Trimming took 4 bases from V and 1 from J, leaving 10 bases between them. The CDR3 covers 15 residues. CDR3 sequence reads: CASSYGGVNTGELFF. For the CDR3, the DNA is TGTGCCAGCAGCTACGGCGGGGTGAACACCGGGGAGCTGTTTTTT.

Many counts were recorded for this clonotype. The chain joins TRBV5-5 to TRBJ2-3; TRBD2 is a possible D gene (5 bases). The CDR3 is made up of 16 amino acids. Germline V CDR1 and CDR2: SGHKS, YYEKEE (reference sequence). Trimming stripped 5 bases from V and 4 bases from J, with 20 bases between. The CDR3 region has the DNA TGTGCCAGCAGTCCGCGTTATAGCGCTTCCGCAGATACGCAGTATTTT. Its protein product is CASSPRYSASADTQYF.

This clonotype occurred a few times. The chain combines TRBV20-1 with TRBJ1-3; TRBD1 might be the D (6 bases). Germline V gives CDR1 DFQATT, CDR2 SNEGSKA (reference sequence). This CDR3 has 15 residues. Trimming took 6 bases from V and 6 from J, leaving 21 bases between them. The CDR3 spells CSANMQGGIANTIYF. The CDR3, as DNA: TGCAGTGCAAACATGCAAGGGGGGATTGCAAACACCATATATTTT.

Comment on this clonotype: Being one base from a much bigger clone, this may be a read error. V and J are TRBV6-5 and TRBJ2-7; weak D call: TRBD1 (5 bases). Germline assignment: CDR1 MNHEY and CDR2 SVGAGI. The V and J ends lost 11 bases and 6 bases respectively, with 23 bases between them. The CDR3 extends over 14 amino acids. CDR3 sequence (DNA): TGTGCCGTACGCCTGGCAGGGAATTCTGGCGAGCAGTACTTC. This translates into CAVRLAGNSGEQYF.

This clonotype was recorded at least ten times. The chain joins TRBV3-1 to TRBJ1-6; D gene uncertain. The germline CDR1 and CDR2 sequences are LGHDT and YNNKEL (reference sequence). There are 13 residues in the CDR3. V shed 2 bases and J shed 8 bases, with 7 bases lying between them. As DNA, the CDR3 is TGTGCCAGCAGCCAACGGGATTATTCACCCCTCCACTTT. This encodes CASSQRDYSPLHF.

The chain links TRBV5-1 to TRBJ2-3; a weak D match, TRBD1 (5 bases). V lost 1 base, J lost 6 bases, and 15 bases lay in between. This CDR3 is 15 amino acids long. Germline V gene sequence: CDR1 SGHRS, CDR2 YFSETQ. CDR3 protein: CASSLTRQSLDTQYF. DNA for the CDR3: TGCGCCAGCAGCTTGACCCGACAGTCTTTGGATACGCAGTATTTT.

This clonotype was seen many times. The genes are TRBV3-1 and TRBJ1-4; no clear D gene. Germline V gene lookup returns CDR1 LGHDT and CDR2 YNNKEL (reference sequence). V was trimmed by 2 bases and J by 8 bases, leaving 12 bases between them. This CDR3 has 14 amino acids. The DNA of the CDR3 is TGTGCCAGCAGCCAAATGATCGGGGAGGAAAAACTGTTTTTT. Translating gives CASSQMIGEEKLFF.

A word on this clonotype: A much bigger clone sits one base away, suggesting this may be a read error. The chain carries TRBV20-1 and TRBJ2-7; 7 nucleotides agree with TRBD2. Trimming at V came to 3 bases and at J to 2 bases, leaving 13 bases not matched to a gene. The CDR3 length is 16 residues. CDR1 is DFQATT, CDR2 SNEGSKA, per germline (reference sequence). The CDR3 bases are TGCAGTGCTAGTTGCTCCGGCGGGAGTTCCCCCTACGAGCAGTACTTC. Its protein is CSASCSGGSSPYEQYF.

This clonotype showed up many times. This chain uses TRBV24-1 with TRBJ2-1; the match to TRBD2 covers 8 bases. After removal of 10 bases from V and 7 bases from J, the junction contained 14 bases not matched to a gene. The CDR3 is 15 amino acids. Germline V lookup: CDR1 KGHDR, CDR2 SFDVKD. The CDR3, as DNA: TGTGCCACTCAAATAGCGGGATCAGCTTCTAATGAGCAGTTCTTC. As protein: CATQIAGSASNEQFF.

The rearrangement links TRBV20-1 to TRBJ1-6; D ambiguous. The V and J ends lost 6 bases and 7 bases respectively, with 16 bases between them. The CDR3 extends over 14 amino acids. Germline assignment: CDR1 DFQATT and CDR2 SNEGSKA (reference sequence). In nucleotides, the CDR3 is TGCAGTGCCGGACGCAGCCGTGGGAATTCACCCCTCCACTTT. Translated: CSAGRSRGNSPLHF.

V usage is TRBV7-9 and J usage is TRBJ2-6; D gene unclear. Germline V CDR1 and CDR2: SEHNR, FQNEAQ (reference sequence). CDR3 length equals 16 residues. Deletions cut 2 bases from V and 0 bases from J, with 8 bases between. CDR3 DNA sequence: TGTGCCAGCAGCTTATTTAGGACCTCTGGGGCCAACGTCCTGACTTTC. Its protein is CASSLFRTSGANVLTF.

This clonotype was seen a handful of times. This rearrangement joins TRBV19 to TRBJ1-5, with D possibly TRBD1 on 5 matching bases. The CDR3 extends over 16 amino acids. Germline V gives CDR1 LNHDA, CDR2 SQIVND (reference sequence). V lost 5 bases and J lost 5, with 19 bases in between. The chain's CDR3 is CASSSSTQGLDQPQHF. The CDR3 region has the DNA TGTGCCAGTAGTTCATCGACCCAGGGATTAGATCAGCCCCAGCATTTT.

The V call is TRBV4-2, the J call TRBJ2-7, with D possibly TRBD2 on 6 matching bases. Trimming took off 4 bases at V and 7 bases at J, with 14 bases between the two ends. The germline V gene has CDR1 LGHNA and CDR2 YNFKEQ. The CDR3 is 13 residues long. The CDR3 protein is CASSPFLAYEQYF. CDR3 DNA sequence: TGTGCCAGCAGCCCGTTCCTAGCGTATGAGCAGTACTTC.

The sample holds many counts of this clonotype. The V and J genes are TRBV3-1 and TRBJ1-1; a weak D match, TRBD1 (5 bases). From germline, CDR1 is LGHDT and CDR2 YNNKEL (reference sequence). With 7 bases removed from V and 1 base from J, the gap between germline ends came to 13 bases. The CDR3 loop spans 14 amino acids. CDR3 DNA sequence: TGTGCCAGCACCGGGGCGGCAGGGAACACTGAAGCTTTCTTT. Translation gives CASTGAAGNTEAFF. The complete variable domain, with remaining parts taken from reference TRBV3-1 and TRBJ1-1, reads DTAVSQTPKYLVTQMGNDKSIKCEQNLGHDTMYWYKQDSKKFLKIMFSYNNKELIINETVPNRFSPKSPDKAHLNLHINSLELGDSAVYFCASTGAAGNTEAFFGQGTRLTVV.

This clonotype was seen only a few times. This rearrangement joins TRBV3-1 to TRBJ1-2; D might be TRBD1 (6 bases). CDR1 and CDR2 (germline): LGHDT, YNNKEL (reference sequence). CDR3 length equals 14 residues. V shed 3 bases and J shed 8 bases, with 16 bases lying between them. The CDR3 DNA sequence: TGTGCCAGCAGCCAGGGACACACCAGCGGGGGCTACACCTTC. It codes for CASSQGHTSGGYTF. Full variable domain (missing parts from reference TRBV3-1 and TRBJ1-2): DTAVSQTPKYLVTQMGNDKSIKCEQNLGHDTMYWYKQDSKKFLKIMFSYNNKELIINETVPNRFSPKSPDKAHLNLHINSLELGDSAVYFCASSQGHTSGGYTFGSGTRLTVV.

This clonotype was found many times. The CDR3 coding sequence is TGTGCCACCAGTGAAGGGTTCCAACCGAACAATGAGCAGTTCTTC. It translates to CATSEGFQPNNEQFF. The rearrangement links TRBV24-1 to TRBJ2-1; D uncertain. The V end was cut by 4 bases, the J end by 5 bases, with 14 bases between. In germline, CDR1 is KGHDR, CDR2 SFDVKD. The CDR3 totals 15 residues.

This CDR3 is CASSFGAGRNNEQFF. The DNA of the CDR3 is TGTGCCAGCAGTTTTGGGGCAGGGCGAAACAATGAGCAGTTCTTC. This sequence joins TRBV6-5 and TRBJ2-1, with D tentatively TRBD1 (5 bases). There are 15 residues in the CDR3. Germline V gene data show CDR1 as MNHEY and CDR2 as SVGAGI. Trimming cost V 4 bases and J 5 bases, with 15 bases left between them.

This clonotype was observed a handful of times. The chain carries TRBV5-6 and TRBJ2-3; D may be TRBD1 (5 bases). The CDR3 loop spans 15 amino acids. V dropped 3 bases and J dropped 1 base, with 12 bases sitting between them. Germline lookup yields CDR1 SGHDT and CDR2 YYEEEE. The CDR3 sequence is CASSSRVRGTDTQYF. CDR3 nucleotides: TGTGCCAGCAGCTCCAGGGTCCGCGGCACAGATACGCAGTATTTT.

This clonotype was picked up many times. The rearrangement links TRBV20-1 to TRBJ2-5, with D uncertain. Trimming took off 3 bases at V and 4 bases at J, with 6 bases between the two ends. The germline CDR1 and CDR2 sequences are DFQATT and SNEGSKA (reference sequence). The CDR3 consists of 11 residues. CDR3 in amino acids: CSASFLETQYF. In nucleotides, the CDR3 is TGCAGTGCTAGCTTTTTAGAGACCCAGTACTTC.

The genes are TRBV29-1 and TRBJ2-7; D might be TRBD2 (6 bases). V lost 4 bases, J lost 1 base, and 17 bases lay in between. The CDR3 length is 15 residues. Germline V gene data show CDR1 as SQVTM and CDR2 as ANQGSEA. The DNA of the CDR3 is TGCAGCGTTGCAGGGACTGAAAGGGCGTCCTACGAGCAGTACTTC. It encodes CSVAGTERASYEQYF.

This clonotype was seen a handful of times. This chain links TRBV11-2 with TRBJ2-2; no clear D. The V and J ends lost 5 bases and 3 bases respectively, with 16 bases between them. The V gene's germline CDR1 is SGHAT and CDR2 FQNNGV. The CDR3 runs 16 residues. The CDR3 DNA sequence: TGTGCCAGCAGCCCACCATTCTGGGTCGACACCGGGGAGCTGTTTTTT. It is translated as CASSPPFWVDTGELFF.

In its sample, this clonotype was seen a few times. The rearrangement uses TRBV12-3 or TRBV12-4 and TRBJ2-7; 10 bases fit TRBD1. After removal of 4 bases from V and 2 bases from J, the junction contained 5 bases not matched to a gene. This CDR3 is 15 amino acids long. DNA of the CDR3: TGTGCCAGCAGTTGGGGACAGGGGAGGACCTACGAGCAGTACTTC. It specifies CASSWGQGRTYEQYF.

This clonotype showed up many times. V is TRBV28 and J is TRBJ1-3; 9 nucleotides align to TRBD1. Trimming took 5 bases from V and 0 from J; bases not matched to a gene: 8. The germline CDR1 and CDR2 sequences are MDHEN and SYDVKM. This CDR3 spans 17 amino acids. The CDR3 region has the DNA TGTGCCAGCAGTCCTCTGGACAGGGGCCTCTCTGGAAACACCATATATTTT. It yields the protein CASSPLDRGLSGNTIYF.